The 14 T cell receptor beta chains listed next were all sequenced from one sample in a study of Graves' ophthalmopathy and Graves' hyperthyroidism. TCR beta CDR3 regions were amplified from RNA transcripts. First-round RT-PCR employed HTBI primers, with a second-round multiplex PCR after it. TCRdb reprocessed the multiplex PCR reads with MiXCR, giving one entry per CDR3 protein. The sample has about 410,000 distinct CDR3 sequences, around 16% seen once. The specimen was peripheral blood. These receptors all stem from a woman between 18 and 30 years old with Graves' ophthalmopathy.

The table lists this clonotype with a few counts. The chain links TRBV15 to TRBJ2-6; possible D gene TRBD1, 6 bases. CDR3 length equals 19 residues. V lost 5 bases, J lost 0 bases, and 20 bases lay in between. Germline values: CDR1 LNHNV, CDR2 YYDKDF (reference sequence). CDR3 in amino acids: CATSRLGTLFSSGANVLTF. Written as DNA, the CDR3 is TGTGCCACCAGCCGCCTCGGGACACTTTTTAGCTCTGGGGCCAACGTCCTGACTTTC.

This clonotype was observed at least ten times. The rearrangement joins TRBV29-1 to TRBJ1-1, with 7 bases identical to TRBD1. The junction had 0 bases not matched to a gene; V was cut back by 7 bases and J by 4 bases. This CDR3 spans 10 amino acids. CDR1 is SQVTM and CDR2 is ANQGSEA in the germline V gene. CDR3 residues: CSAGGTEAFF. The CDR3 coding sequence is TGCAGCGCAGGGGGCACTGAAGCTTTCTTT.

This clonotype occurred many times. The chain links TRBV11-2 to TRBJ2-1; D remains unclear. The CDR3 totals 12 residues. CDR1 SGHAT and CDR2 FQNNGV come from the germline V gene. Trimming pared 1 base from V and 9 bases from J, leaving 7 bases between. CDR3 coding DNA: TGTGCCAGCAGCTTAGGTTTCCGTGAGCAGTTCTTC. Translated: CASSLGFREQFF.

This clonotype was counted at least ten times. The gene calls are TRBV15 and TRBJ1-2; 8 bases are shared with TRBD1. The germline V gene has CDR1 LNHNV and CDR2 YYDKDF (reference sequence). CDR3 length: 13 amino acids. V lost 5 bases to trimming and J lost 6 bases; unmatched junction nucleotides: 5. CDR3 nucleotides: TGTGCCACCAGCTCCCAGGGGGCTGATGGCTACACCTTC. Protein product: CATSSQGADGYTF. Looking up the rest from reference TRBV15 and TRBJ1-2 gives the full variable domain: DAMVIQNPRYQVTQFGKPVTLSCSQTLNHNVMYWYQQKSSQAPKLLFHYYDKDFNNEADTPDNFQSRRPNTSFCFLDIRSPGLGDTAMYLCATSSQGADGYTFGSGTRLTVV.

The J gene is TRBJ1-2, the V gene TRBV6-9; no firm D call. Trimming took 5 bases from V and 0 from J, leaving 10 bases between them. The V gene's germline CDR1 is MNHGY and CDR2 SVAAGI. The CDR3 consists of 14 residues. The CDR3 here is CASSQFDTNYGYTF. The CDR3 DNA reads as TGTGCCAGCAGTCAATTCGACACTAACTATGGCTACACCTTC.

This clonotype was seen at least ten times. The chain uses TRBV6-2 or TRBV6-3 and TRBJ2-7, with 15 bases matching TRBD2. CDR1 is MNHEY, CDR2 SVGEGT, per germline. This CDR3 contains 15 residues. V shed 2 bases and J 6 bases; nucleotides not matched to a gene: 2. Here the CDR3 reads CASSYAGLAGGEQYF. CDR3 coding DNA: TGTGCCAGCAGTTACGCGGGACTAGCGGGAGGCGAGCAGTACTTC.

The chain joins TRBV12-3 or TRBV12-4 to TRBJ1-1; TRBD1 agrees at 7 bases. The trim removed 6 bases at V and 2 bases at J, leaving 6 bases unmatched. CDR3 size: 14 residues. The CDR3, as DNA: TGTGCCAGCAGGGCCGACAGGGAAAACACTGAAGCTTTCTTT. Residues: CASRADRENTEAFF.

The table lists this clonotype with many counts. The chain links TRBV12-3 or TRBV12-4 to TRBJ1-5; a weak D match, TRBD1 (6 bases). With 7 bases removed from V and 2 bases from J, the gap between germline ends came to 15 bases. The CDR3 is made up of 15 amino acids. The CDR3 is CASTEAGAGNQPQHF. DNA of the CDR3: TGTGCCAGCACCGAAGCAGGGGCGGGCAATCAGCCCCAGCATTTT.

Notes on this clonotype: This may arise from a read error, as a much more abundant clone is one base away. V is TRBV20-1 and J is TRBJ2-5; D assignment may be TRBD1 or TRBD2 (5 bases each). The CDR3 is made up of 13 amino acids. The germline V gene encodes CDR1 DFQATT and CDR2 SNEGSKA (reference sequence). V was pared by 5 bases and J by 5 bases, with 15 bases between. The CDR3 region is CSAHRDGDETQYF. CDR3 nucleotides: TGCAGTGCTCACCGGGACGGGGACGAGACCCAGTACTTC.

This clonotype showed up many times. This sequence joins TRBV28 and TRBJ2-5; possible D gene TRBD2, 6 bases. The V gene lost 2 bases and the J gene lost 11 bases, with 12 bases spanning the gap. CDR3 length: 12 residues. Germline loops: CDR1 MDHEN, CDR2 SYDVKM. The CDR3, as DNA: TGTGCCAGCAGTTTAAATCCACTAGCACAGTACTTC. Translation gives CASSLNPLAQYF.

This clonotype occurred many times. The genes are TRBV19 and TRBJ2-7; 9 nucleotides align to TRBD2. Germline V gives CDR1 LNHDA, CDR2 SQIVND (reference sequence). The CDR3 sequence is 15 residues long. The J segment lost 4 bases and the V segment lost 6 bases, leaving 10 bases of the junction unmatched. CDR3 residues: CASRFANSGSYEQYF. For the CDR3, the DNA is TGTGCCAGTAGATTCGCCAATAGCGGGAGTTACGAGCAGTACTTC.

This clonotype was observed at least ten times. The chain has TRBV19 and TRBJ1-1; 7 bases fit TRBD1. Germline CDR1 and CDR2: LNHDA and SQIVND (reference sequence). V trimming: 2 bases; J trimming: 1 base; junction bases outside the gene matches: 4. This CDR3 spans 15 amino acids. The CDR3 bases are TGTGCCAGTAGTATAACGGGACAGACGAACACTGAAGCTTTCTTT. Its translation: CASSITGQTNTEAFF.

Many counts were recorded for this clonotype. In DNA form, the CDR3 reads TGCAGTGCAACGAAGGGGGCCGGCAATCAGCCCCAGCATTTT. It specifies CSATKGAGNQPQHF. The gene calls are TRBV20-1 and TRBJ1-5; 7 bases agree with TRBD1. CDR3 length: 14 amino acids. CDR1 is DFQATT, CDR2 SNEGSKA, per germline (reference sequence). V dropped 6 bases and J dropped 2; count of bases not matched to a gene: 7.

This clonotype came up many times. The chain has TRBV6-1 and TRBJ2-2; D is perhaps TRBD1 (6 bases). The CDR3 spans 14 residues. Trimming took 7 bases from V and 3 from J, leaving 12 bases between them. Germline CDR1 MNHNS, CDR2 SASEGT. The CDR3 loop is CASNAQGYTGELFF. In DNA, the CDR3 is TGTGCCAGCAACGCACAGGGATACACCGGGGAGCTGTTTTTT.